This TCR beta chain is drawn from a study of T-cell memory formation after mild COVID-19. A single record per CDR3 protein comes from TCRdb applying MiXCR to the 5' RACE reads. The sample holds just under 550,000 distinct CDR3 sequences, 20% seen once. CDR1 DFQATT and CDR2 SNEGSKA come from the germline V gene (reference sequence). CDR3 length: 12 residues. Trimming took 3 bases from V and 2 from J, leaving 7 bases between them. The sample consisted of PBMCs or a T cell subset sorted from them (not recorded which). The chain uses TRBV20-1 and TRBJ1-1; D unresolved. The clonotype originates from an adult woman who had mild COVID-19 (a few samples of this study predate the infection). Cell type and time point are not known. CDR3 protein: CSASPVNTEAFF. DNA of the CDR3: TGCAGTGCTAGTCCCGTTAACACTGAAGCTTTCTTT.